This T cell receptor beta chain came from a study of cytomegalovirus exposure and HLA in healthy donors. General study points: CMV antigen specificity was confirmed in vitro for three CMV-associated chains. For cytomegalovirus status, the classifier reportedly gave diagnoses with high specificity and sensitivity.

The germline V gene has CDR1 SNHLY and CDR2 FYNNEI. The CDR3 runs to 14 residues. Libraries were prepared by immunoSEQ multiplex PCR; TCRdb keeps only in-frame clonotypes and omits some of them. This sample has 190,000 or so clones, with roughly 88% found just once. On this clone itself: Its target is not known.

The source of this sequence is a woman between 25 and 40 years old in good health and CMV-seropositive. The sample was PBMCs. This chain joins TRBV2 and TRBJ2-5; D gene unclear. CDR3 amino acids: CGTVVPTPQETQYF. The CDR3 DNA reads TGTGGTACGGTAGTCCCAACTCCCCAAGAGACCCAGTACTTC. Full variable domain (rest looked up from reference TRBV2 and TRBJ2-5): EPEVTQTPSHQVTQMGQEVILRCVPISNHLYFYWYRQILGQKVEFLVSFYNNEISEKSEIFDDQFSVERPDGSNFTLKIRSTKLEDSAMYFCGTVVPTPQETQYFGPGTRLLVL.